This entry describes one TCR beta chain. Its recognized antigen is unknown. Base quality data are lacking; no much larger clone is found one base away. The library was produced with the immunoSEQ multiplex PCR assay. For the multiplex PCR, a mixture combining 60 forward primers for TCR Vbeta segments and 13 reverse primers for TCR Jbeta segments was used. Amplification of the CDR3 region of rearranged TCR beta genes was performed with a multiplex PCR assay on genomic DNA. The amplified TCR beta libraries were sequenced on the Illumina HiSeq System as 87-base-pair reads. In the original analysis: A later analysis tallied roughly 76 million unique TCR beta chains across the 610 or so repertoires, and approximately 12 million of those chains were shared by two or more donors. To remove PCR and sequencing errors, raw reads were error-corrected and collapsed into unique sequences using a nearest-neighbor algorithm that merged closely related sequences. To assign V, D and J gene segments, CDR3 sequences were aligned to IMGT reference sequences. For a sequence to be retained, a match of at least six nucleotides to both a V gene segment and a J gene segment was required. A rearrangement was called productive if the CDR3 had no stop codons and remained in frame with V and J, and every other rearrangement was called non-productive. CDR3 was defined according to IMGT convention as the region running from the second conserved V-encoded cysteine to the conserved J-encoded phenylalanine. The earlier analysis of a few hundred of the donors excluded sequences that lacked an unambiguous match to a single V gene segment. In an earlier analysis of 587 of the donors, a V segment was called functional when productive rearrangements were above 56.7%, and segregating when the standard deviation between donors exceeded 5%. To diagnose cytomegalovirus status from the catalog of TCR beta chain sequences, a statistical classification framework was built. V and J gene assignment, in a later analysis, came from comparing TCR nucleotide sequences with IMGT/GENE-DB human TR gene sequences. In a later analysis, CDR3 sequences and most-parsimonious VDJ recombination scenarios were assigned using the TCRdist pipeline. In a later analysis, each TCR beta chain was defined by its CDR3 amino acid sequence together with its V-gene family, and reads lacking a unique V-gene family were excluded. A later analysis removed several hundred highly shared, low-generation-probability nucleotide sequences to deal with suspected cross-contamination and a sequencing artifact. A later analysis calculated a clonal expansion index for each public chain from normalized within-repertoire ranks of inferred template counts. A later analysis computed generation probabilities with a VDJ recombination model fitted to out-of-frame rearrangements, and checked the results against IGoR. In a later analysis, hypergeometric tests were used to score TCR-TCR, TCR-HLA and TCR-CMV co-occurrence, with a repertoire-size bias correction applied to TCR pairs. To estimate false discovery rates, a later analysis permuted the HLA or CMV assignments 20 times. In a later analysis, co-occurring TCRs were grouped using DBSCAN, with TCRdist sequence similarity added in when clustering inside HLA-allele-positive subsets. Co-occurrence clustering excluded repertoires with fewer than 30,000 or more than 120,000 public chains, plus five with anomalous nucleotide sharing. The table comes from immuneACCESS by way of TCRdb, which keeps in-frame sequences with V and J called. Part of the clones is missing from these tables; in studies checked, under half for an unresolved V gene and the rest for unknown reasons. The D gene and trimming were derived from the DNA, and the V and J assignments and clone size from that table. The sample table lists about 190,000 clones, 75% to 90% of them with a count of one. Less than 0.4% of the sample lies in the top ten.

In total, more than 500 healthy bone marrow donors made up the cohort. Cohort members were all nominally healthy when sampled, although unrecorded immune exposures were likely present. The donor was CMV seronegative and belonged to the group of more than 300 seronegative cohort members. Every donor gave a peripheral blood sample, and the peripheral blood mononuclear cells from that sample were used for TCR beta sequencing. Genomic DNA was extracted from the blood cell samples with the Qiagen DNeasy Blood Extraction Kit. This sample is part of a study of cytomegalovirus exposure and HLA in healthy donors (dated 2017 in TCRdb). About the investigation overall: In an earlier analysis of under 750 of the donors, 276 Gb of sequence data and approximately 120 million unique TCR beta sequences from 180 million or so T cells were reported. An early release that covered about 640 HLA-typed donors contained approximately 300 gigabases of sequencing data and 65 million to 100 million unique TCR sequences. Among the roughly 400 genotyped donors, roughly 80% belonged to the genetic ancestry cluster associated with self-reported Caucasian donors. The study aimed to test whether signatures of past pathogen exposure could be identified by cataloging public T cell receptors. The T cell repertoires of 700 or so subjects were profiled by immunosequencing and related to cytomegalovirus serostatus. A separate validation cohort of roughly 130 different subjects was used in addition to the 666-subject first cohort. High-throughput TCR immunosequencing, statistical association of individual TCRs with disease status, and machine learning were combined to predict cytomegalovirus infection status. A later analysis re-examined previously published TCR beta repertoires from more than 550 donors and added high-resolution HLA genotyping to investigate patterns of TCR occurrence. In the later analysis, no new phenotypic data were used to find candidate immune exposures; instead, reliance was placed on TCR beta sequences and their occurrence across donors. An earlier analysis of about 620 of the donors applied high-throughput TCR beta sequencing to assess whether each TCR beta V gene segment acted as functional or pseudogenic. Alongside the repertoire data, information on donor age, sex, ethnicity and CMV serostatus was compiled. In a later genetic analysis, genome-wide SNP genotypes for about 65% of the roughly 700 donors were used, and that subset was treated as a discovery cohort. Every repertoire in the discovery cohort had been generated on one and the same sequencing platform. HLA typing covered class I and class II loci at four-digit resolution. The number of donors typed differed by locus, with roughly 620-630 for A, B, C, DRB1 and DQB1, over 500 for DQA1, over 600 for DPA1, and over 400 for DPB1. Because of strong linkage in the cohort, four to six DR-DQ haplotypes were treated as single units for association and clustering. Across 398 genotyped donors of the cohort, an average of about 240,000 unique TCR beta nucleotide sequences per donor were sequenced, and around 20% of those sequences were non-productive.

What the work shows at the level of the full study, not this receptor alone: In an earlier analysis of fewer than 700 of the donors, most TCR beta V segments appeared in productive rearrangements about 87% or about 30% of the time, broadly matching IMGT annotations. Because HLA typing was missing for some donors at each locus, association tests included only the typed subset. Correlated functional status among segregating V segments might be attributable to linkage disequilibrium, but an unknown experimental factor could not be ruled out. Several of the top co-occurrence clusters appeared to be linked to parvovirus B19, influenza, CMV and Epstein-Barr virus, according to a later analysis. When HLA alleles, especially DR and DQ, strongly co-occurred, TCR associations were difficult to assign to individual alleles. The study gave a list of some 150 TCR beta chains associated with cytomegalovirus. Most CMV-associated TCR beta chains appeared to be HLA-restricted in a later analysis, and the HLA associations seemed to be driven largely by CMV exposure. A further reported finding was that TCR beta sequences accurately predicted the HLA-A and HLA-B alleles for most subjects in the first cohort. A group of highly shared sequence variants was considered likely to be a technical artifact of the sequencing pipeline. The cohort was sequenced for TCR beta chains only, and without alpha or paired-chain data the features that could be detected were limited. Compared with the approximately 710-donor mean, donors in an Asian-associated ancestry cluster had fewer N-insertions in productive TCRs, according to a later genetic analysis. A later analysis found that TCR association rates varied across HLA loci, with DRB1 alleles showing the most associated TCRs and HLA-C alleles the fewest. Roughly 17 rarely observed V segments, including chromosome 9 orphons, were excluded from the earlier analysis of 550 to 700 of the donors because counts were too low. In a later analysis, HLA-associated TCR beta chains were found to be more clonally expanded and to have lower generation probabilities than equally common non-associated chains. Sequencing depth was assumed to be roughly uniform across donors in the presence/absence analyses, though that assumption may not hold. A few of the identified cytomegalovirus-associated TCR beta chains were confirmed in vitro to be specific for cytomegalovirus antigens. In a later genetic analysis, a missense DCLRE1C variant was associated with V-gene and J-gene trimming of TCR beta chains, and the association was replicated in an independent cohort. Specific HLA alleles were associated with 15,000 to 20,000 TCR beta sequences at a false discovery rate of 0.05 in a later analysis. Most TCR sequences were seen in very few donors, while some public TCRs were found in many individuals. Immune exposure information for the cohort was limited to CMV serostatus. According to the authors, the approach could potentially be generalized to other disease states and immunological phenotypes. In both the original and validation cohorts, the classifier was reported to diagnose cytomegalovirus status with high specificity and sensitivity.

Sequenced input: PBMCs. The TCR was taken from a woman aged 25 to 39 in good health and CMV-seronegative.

The bases are TGTGCCAGCTCACCCCTCGGGACTAATGAAAAACTGTTTTTT. This gives the protein CASSPLGTNEKLFF. The receptor chain draws on TRBV18 and TRBJ1-4, with an unclear D gene assignment. Reading from cysteine to phenylalanine, the CDR3 counts 14 amino acids. Only CDR3 DNA is held: 42 bases, read in frame from base 1. V gives up 3 bases and J gives up 2 bases, and the segment between their germline ends measures 7 bases. CDR1 is given as KGHSH and CDR2 as LQKENI, both from the germline V gene.